This entry describes one T cell receptor (beta chain). This sample was taken from a study of blood T cell repertoires in COVID-19. Germline-derived CDR1 and CDR2 are KGHDR and SFDVKD. The CDR3 is 12 amino acids. Trimming at V came to 7 bases and at J to 7 bases, leaving 5 bases not matched to a gene. Method: immunoSEQ multiplex PCR; TCRdb's copy keeps in-frame clones and lacks some. The profile covers around 40,000 clones, with about 90% appearing a single time and approximately 14% taken by the ten largest. The rearrangement links TRBV24-1 to TRBJ2-7, with 8 nucleotides matching TRBD1. The sequenced sample was peripheral blood. This clonotype was obtained from a woman aged 25 to 39 in a cohort sampled during active COVID-19. The CDR3 loop reads CATRDRVGEQYF. The CDR3 DNA reads TGTGCCACCAGGGACAGGGTCGGAGAGCAGTACTTC.